The 29 T cell receptor beta chains presented below share a single source sample, sequenced in a study of control samples from healthy donors and cancer patients. Using immunoSEQ multiplex PCR, the repertoire was profiled, and TCRdb retains in-frame clones only, with some absent. The sample shows 100,000 to 150,000 clones, roughly nine tenths of them seen only once. The specimen sequenced was blood. These receptors were taken from a young man in good health.

The chain couples TRBV19 to TRBJ2-7, with TRBD2 identical over 7 bases. The CDR3 length is 14 residues. V lost 3 bases to trimming and J lost 4 bases; unmatched junction nucleotides: 6. CDR1 is LNHDA and CDR2 is SQIVND in the germline V gene (reference sequence). The chain's CDR3 is CASSIVGGEYEQYF. DNA of the CDR3: TGTGCCAGTAGTATCGTGGGAGGGGAATACGAGCAGTACTTC. Variable domain in full (rest from reference TRBV19 and TRBJ2-7): DGGITQSPKYLFRKEGQNVTLSCEQNLNHDAMYWYRQDPGQGLRLIYYSQIVNDFQKGDIAEGYSVSREKKESFPLTVTSAQKNPTAFYLCASSIVGGEYEQYFGPGTRLTVT.

The chain has TRBV12-5 and TRBJ1-1, with no clear D. The germline gives CDR1 LGHNT, CDR2 FRNRAP. The ends were cut back, 0 bases at V and 5 bases at J, with 31 bases in the middle. The length of the CDR3 is 21 residues. CDR3: CASGLVLPTLFGTGGGTEAFF. The CDR3 DNA sequence: TGTGCTAGTGGTTTGGTACTCCCAACCCTCTTTGGTACCGGTGGCGGAACTGAAGCTTTCTTT.

V usage is TRBV5-1 and J usage is TRBJ1-1; D is undetermined. CDR3 length equals 13 residues. Germline lookup yields CDR1 SGHRS and CDR2 YFSETQ. The V and J ends lost 0 bases and 4 bases respectively, with 7 bases between them. The CDR3 sequence: CASSLGFATEAFF. CDR3 nucleotide sequence: TGCGCCAGCAGCTTGGGGTTCGCCACTGAAGCTTTCTTT.

V is TRBV30 and J is TRBJ2-7, with 9 nucleotides matching TRBD1. Germline CDR1 GTSNPN, CDR2 SVGIG (reference sequence). This CDR3 comprises 14 residues. The V gene end was trimmed by 5 bases and the J gene end by 1 base; junction bases not matched to a gene: 6. CDR3 amino acids: CAWCRGTGSYEQYF. CDR3 DNA sequence: TGTGCCTGGTGTCGCGGGACAGGGTCCTACGAGCAGTACTTC. Combining the CDR3 with reference TRBV30 and TRBJ2-7 gives the whole variable domain SQTIHQWPATLVQPVGSPLSLECTVEGTSNPNLYWYRQAAGRGLQLLFYSVGIGQISSEVPQNLSASRPQDRQFILSSKKLLLSDSGFYLCAWCRGTGSYEQYFGPGTRLTVT.

The rearrangement joins TRBV3-1 (or the pseudogene TRBV3-2) to TRBJ2-7; D gene ambiguous. There are 12 residues in the CDR3. The germline V gene encodes CDR1 LGHDT and CDR2 YNNKEL (reference sequence). V lost 4 bases and J lost 7, with 11 bases in between. The CDR3 bases are TGTGCCAGCAGCCTCAGAATGGGGGAGCAGTACTTC. Its translation is CASSLRMGEQYF.

The CDR3 bases are TGCGCCAGCAGCTTCGGGACAGCCATGAACACTGAAGCTTTCTTT. Encoded protein: CASSFGTAMNTEAFF. The V gene is TRBV5-1, the J gene TRBJ1-1, with 7 bases aligning to TRBD1. Trimming cost V 2 bases and J 0 bases; bases outside gene matches: 4. The germline CDR1 and CDR2 sequences are SGHRS and YFSETQ. CDR3 size: 15 residues. Complete variable domain (other parts from reference TRBV5-1 and TRBJ1-1): KAGVTQTPRYLIKTRGQQVTLSCSPISGHRSVSWYQQTPGQGLQFLFEYFSETQRNKGNFPGRFSGRQFSNSRSEMNVSTLELGDSALYLCASSFGTAMNTEAFFGQGTRLTVV.

The chain employs TRBV28 and TRBJ2-3; D unclear. This CDR3 contains 17 residues. The V gene lost 2 bases and the J gene lost 2 bases, with 17 bases spanning the gap. The germline V gene encodes CDR1 MDHEN and CDR2 SYDVKM. The CDR3 protein is CASSLTSSSSLTDTQYF. The CDR3 coding sequence is TGTGCCAGCAGTTTAACGTCTTCCTCAAGCCTCACAGATACGCAGTATTTT.

The chain has TRBV5-4 and TRBJ1-1; maybe TRBD1 (5 bases). The CDR3 runs 14 residues. In germline, CDR1 is SGHNT, CDR2 YYREEE (reference sequence). In DNA, the CDR3 is TGTGCTACCTCAGACCAGGGACGACTCACTGAAGCTTTCTTT. It yields the protein CATSDQGRLTEAFF.

V usage is TRBV11-2 and J usage is TRBJ2-7, with a weak D call TRBD1 (5 bases). The germline CDR1 and CDR2 sequences are SGHAT and FQNNGV. The CDR3 loop spans 14 amino acids. The V end lost 7 bases, the J end lost 0 bases, and 13 bases lay between the germline ends. CDR3 in amino acids: CASTPLDISYEQYF. CDR3 sequence (DNA): TGTGCCAGCACCCCATTGGACATCTCCTACGAGCAGTACTTC.

This clone has a single count. The gene calls are TRBV24-1 and TRBJ2-2, with 7 positions matching TRBD2. CDR1 and CDR2 (germline): KGHDR, SFDVKD. CDR3 length: 18 amino acids. The junction had 12 bases not matched to a gene; V was cut back by 3 bases and J by 3 bases. CDR3 sequence reads: CATSDPREGSVDTGELFF. Written as DNA, the CDR3 is TGTGCCACCAGTGATCCGAGGGAGGGTAGTGTTGACACCGGGGAGCTGTTTTTT.

This chain connects TRBV6-5 to TRBJ1-2; 7 bases map to TRBD1. With 8 bases clipped from V and 7 bases from J, the junction kept 13 bases outside the gene matches. Germline V lookup: CDR1 MNHEY, CDR2 SVGAGI. This CDR3 region has 14 residues. The DNA of the CDR3 is TGTGCCAGCGGAGACAGGGACTCGACTCTTGGCTACACCTTC. Translated, it gives CASGDRDSTLGYTF.

The gene calls are TRBV25-1 and TRBJ2-5; D possibly uses TRBD1 or TRBD2 (5 bases each). Germline CDR1 reads MGHDK; CDR2 reads SYGVNS. The ends were cut back, 4 bases at V and 4 bases at J, with 10 bases in the middle. This CDR3 has 13 residues. The CDR3 sequence is CASSGDSGETQYF. The CDR3 nucleotides are TGTGCCAGCAGTGGAGACAGCGGAGAGACCCAGTACTTC. Combining the CDR3 with reference TRBV25-1 and TRBJ2-5 gives the whole variable domain EADIYQTPRYLVIGTGKKITLECSQTMGHDKMYWYQQDPGMELHLIHYSYGVNSTEKGDLSSESTVSRIRTEHFPLTLESARPSHTSQYLCASSGDSGETQYFGPGTRLLVL.

The rearrangement joins TRBV10-1 to TRBJ2-3, with 8 positions matching TRBD2. This CDR3 spans 18 amino acids. The V gene end was trimmed by 4 bases and the J gene end by 0 bases; junction bases not matched to a gene: 12. The germline CDR1 and CDR2 sequences are WNHNN and SYGVQD (reference sequence). The CDR3 loop reads CASSVAGGIIRSTDTQYF. Here the CDR3 DNA reads TGCGCCAGCAGTGTGGCGGGAGGTATAATCCGGAGCACAGATACGCAGTATTTT.

This clone was picked up one time. The chain uses TRBV27 and TRBJ2-3; no definite D call. The V end lost 6 bases, the J end lost 3 bases, and 4 bases lay between the germline ends. Germline V gives CDR1 MNHEY, CDR2 SMNVEV (reference sequence). The CDR3 extends over 11 amino acids. This CDR3 reads CASRRTDTQYF. CDR3 bases: TGTGCCAGCAGGAGGACAGATACGCAGTATTTT.

The chain couples TRBV15 to TRBJ2-1; tentatively, D is TRBD1 (6 bases). The CDR3 spans 17 residues. V lost 3 bases and J lost 6, with 21 bases in between. Per germline, CDR1 LNHNV and CDR2 YYDKDF (reference sequence). The CDR3, as DNA: TGTGCCACCAGCAGGGGTCCGACAGGCACCGCGGGCAATGAGCAGTTCTTC. Its protein is CATSRGPTGTAGNEQFF.

V usage is TRBV6-2 or TRBV6-3 and J usage is TRBJ1-2; D not certain. The germline V gene has CDR1 MNHEY and CDR2 SVGEGT. This CDR3 is 14 amino acids long. V was pared by 1 base and J by 2 bases, with 8 bases between. The CDR3 reads CASSYFGGNYGYTF. In DNA, the CDR3 is TGTGCCAGCAGTTACTTTGGAGGGAACTATGGCTACACCTTC.

This chain uses TRBV11-2 with TRBJ1-6, with D maybe TRBD1 (6 bases). Germline V gives CDR1 SGHAT, CDR2 FQNNGV. CDR3 length: 15 residues. With 3 bases removed from V and 6 bases from J, the gap between germline ends came to 12 bases. The CDR3 DNA follows: TGTGCCAGCAGCTTCGGGACAAGGGGTAATTCACCCCTCCACTTT. It specifies CASSFGTRGNSPLHF.

This clone appeared a single time. The chain employs TRBV14 and TRBJ1-6; D uncertain. V lost 1 base, J lost 2 bases, and 6 bases lay in between. This CDR3 is 15 amino acids long. The germline gives CDR1 SGHDN, CDR2 FVKESK. The CDR3 spells CASSQGAPYNSPLHF. The CDR3 nucleotides are TGTGCCAGCAGCCAAGGGGCCCCCTATAATTCACCCCTCCACTTT.

The V gene is TRBV28, the J gene TRBJ2-7; D not resolved. CDR1 is MDHEN, CDR2 SYDVKM, per germline. The CDR3 is made up of 15 amino acids. Trimming removed 5 bases from V and 0 bases from J, with 14 bases in between. CDR3: CASSQPGVSSYEQYF. In DNA form, the CDR3 reads TGTGCCAGCAGTCAGCCGGGCGTGAGCTCCTACGAGCAGTACTTC.

This clone appeared once. V gene TRBV6-2 or TRBV6-3 combines with J gene TRBJ2-5; tentatively, D is TRBD2 (5 bases). The CDR3 runs to 14 residues. The V and J ends lost 1 base and 5 bases respectively, with 11 bases between them. CDR1 and CDR2 (germline): MNHEY, SVGEGT. The CDR3 loop is CASSYWSEVETQYF. The CDR3, as DNA: TGTGCCAGCAGTTACTGGTCGGAGGTGGAGACCCAGTACTTC.

The chain uses TRBV11-2 and TRBJ2-3; a weak D match, TRBD2 (5 bases). Looked up from germline, CDR1 is SGHAT and CDR2 is FQNNGV. The length of the CDR3 is 16 residues. V lost 1 base to trimming and J lost 0 bases, with 11 bases between them. This CDR3 reads CASSLVTGRSTDTQYF. The CDR3 DNA follows: TGTGCCAGCAGCTTAGTAACGGGGAGAAGCACAGATACGCAGTATTTT.

This chain joins TRBV4-3 and TRBJ2-5; TRBD1 is a possible D gene (7 bases). The V gene lost 0 bases and the J gene lost 5 bases, with 10 bases spanning the gap. Germline V gene sequence: CDR1 LGHNA, CDR2 YSLEER. The CDR3 covers 14 residues. CDR3 DNA: TGCGCCAGCAGCCAAGACCCAGGGGGGGAGACCCAGTACTTC. Encoded protein: CASSQDPGGETQYF.

CDR3 bases: TGCGCCAGCAGCTTACGCTCCGGGACTAGCGGGAGACGGAGTGAGACCCAGTACTTC. This translates into CASSLRSGTSGRRSETQYF. V is TRBV5-1 and J is TRBJ2-5, with 14 bases that match TRBD2. The J segment lost 5 bases and the V segment lost 2 bases, leaving 14 bases of the junction unmatched. This CDR3 has 19 amino acids. Germline V gene data show CDR1 as SGHRS and CDR2 as YFSETQ.

The chain carries TRBV3-1 (or the pseudogene TRBV3-2) and TRBJ1-5, with no clear D. Trimming took off 2 bases at V and 0 bases at J, with 5 bases between the two ends. Germline lookup yields CDR1 LGHDT and CDR2 YNNKEL (reference sequence). This CDR3 comprises 14 residues. The CDR3 loop reads CASSQQNSNQPQHF. CDR3 coding DNA: TGTGCCAGCAGCCAACAAAATAGCAATCAGCCCCAGCATTTT.

The rearrangement uses TRBV4-3 and TRBJ2-7; 9 bases fit TRBD2. CDR1 and CDR2 from the germline V gene are LGHNA and YSLEER. There are 15 residues in the CDR3. The V segment lost 4 bases and the J segment 2 bases; nucleotides outside the gene matches: 6. As DNA, the CDR3 is TGCGCCAGCAGCCGCACGACTAGCGGCGCCTACGAGCAGTACTTC. Amino acid sequence: CASSRTTSGAYEQYF.

A few counts support this clone. The genes are TRBV30 and TRBJ2-1, with a weak D call TRBD2 (6 bases). This CDR3 comprises 14 residues. V was shortened by 3 bases and J by 0 bases, with 9 bases between the two germline ends. Per germline, CDR1 GTSNPN and CDR2 SVGIG (reference sequence). The CDR3 protein is CAWSDGSSYNEQFF. CDR3 in DNA: TGTGCCTGGAGCGACGGGAGCTCCTACAATGAGCAGTTCTTC.

A single count supports this clone. The chain is built from TRBV6-5 and TRBJ2-3, with D perhaps TRBD2 (6 bases). The CDR3 loop spans 16 amino acids. The V end was cut by 2 bases, the J end by 4 bases, with 16 bases between. The germline V gene encodes CDR1 MNHEY and CDR2 SVGAGI. Written as DNA, the CDR3 is TGTGCCAGCAGTTACACGGACGGGAGTGGCGCAGATACGCAGTATTTT. It is translated as CASSYTDGSGADTQYF.

The chain has TRBV6-5 and TRBJ2-2, with a weak D call TRBD2 (5 bases). The length of the CDR3 is 15 residues. The V end lost 6 bases, the J end lost 4 bases, and 15 bases lay between the germline ends. Germline CDR1 is MNHEY and CDR2 is SVGAGI. CDR3 DNA sequence: TGTGCCAGCAGACCGAGCGGCCGATCCACCGGGGAGCTGTTTTTT. Translation: CASRPSGRSTGELFF.

The rearrangement joins TRBV7-9 to TRBJ1-4; D may be TRBD1 (5 bases). Trimming stripped 4 bases from V and 5 bases from J, with 11 bases between. This CDR3 is 14 amino acids long. The V gene's germline CDR1 is SEHNR and CDR2 FQNEAQ (reference sequence). The DNA for the CDR3 is TGTGCCAGCAGCTATAGGAGGGACAATGAAAAACTGTTTTTT. It codes for CASSYRRDNEKLFF.